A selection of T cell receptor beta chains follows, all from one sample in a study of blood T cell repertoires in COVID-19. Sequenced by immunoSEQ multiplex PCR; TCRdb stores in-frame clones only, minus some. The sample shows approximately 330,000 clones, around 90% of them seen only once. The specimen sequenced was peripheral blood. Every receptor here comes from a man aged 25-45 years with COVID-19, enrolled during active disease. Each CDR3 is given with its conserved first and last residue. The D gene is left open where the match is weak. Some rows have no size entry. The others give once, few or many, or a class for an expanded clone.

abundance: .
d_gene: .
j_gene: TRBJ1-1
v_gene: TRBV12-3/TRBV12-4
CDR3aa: CASSPRERTEAFF
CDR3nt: TGTGCCAGCAGTCCACGGGAGCGCACTGAAGCTTTCTTT

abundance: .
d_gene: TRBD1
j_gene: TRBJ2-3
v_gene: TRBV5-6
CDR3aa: CASRYIDRETTDTQYF
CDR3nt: TGTGCCAGCAGATATATCGACAGGGAAACCACAGATACGCAGTATTTT

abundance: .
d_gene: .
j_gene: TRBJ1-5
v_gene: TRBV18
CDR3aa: CASSPGRDQPQHF
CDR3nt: TGTGCCAGCTCACCGGGGAGGGATCAGCCCCAGCATTTT

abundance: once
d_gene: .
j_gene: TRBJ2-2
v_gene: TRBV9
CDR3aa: CASSPEGTVGGELFF
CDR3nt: TGTGCCAGCAGCCCCGAAGGGACTGTGGGCGGGGAGCTGTTTTTT

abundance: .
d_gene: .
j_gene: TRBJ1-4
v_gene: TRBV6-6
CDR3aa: CASSLGPNEKLFF
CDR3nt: TGTGCCAGCAGTTTGGGCCCTAATGAAAAACTGTTTTTT

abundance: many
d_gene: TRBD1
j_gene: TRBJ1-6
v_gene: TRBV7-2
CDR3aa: CASSLAYSTGARGSPLHF
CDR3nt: TGTGCCAGCAGCTTAGCGTATTCCACAGGGGCTAGAGGTTCACCCCTCCACTTT

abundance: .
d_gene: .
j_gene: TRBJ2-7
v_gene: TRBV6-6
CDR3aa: CASSRAKTDTYEQYF
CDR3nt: TGTGCCAGCAGCAGAGCTAAGACGGACACCTACGAGCAGTACTTC

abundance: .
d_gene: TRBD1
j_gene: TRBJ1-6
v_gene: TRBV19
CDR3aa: CASRPGQLDSPLHF
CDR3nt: TGTGCCAGTAGGCCGGGACAGCTTGATTCACCCCTCCACTTT

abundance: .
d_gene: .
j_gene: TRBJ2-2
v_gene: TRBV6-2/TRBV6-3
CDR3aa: CASSYKTGQTNTGELFF
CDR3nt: TGTGCCAGCAGTTACAAAACAGGACAAACGAACACCGGGGAGCTGTTTTTT

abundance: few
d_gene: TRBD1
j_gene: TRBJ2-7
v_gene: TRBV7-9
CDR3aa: CASSLSQGVDEQYF
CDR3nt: TGTGCCAGCAGCTTAAGCCAGGGGGTCGACGAGCAGTACTTC

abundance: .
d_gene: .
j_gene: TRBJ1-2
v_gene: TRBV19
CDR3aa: CASTSAPSGYGYTF
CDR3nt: TGTGCCAGTACCTCGGCCCCAAGCGGCTATGGCTACACCTTC

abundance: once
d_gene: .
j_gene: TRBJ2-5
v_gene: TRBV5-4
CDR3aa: CASSFGGGLETQYF
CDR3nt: TGTGCCAGCAGCTTCGGGGGTGGGCTGGAGACCCAGTACTTC

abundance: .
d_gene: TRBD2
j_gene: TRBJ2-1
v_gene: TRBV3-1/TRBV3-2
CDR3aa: CASSQDGARLAGGSYEQFF
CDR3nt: TGTGCCAGCAGCCAAGATGGGGCGAGACTAGCGGGGGGATCCTATGAGCAGTTCTTC

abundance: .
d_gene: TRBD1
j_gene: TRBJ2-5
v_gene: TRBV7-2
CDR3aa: CASSSYRGETQYF
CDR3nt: TGTGCCAGCAGCTCCTACAGGGGGGAGACCCAGTACTTC

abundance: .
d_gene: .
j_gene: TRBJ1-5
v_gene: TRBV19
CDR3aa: CASSVLQGNQPQHF
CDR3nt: TGTGCCAGTAGTGTCCTTCAGGGAAATCAGCCCCAGCATTTT

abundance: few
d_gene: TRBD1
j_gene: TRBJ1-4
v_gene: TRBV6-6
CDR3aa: CASSLRTGGTLRTNEKLFF
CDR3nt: TGTGCCAGCAGTCTTCGGACAGGCGGAACCTTAAGAACTAATGAAAAACTGTTTTTT

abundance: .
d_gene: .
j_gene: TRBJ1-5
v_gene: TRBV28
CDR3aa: CASSFKLWGPVSNQPQHF
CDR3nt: TGTGCCAGCAGTTTCAAGCTTTGGGGGCCCGTTAGCAATCAGCCCCAGCATTTT

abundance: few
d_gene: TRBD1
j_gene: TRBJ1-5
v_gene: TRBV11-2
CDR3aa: CASSFGQGDQPQHF
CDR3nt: TGTGCCAGCAGCTTCGGTCAGGGGGATCAGCCCCAGCATTTT